In its sample, the clone carrying this T cell receptor beta chain was seen many times. Antigen: not known. This sample stems from a study of CD8 T cells in ankylosing spondylitis. Unmatched junction bases numbered 10, after V lost 1 base and J lost 3 bases. CDR1 is SGHRS and CDR2 is YFSETQ in the germline V gene. CDR3 length: 16 amino acids. Each TCR beta library was made by quantitative 5'-RACE that incorporated molecular barcodes. TCRdb used MiXCR to reprocess the 5' RACE reads, holding one entry per CDR3 protein. The repertoire holds roughly 130,000 distinct CDR3 sequences, with approximately 6.8% as singletons. General study findings and limits: Clones tied to disease were said to be significantly enriched in matched ankylosing spondylitis synovial fluid.

This TCR derives from a male donor with ankylosing spondylitis or in good health (not recorded which). The sample comprised blood, either unsorted or a sorted T cell fraction (not recorded which). The chain is built from TRBV5-1 and TRBJ2-7; TRBD2 matches at 7 bases. The CDR3 sequence: CASSLSGSGEIYEQYF. CDR3 in DNA: TGCGCCAGCAGCTTGTCGGGAAGCGGGGAGATCTACGAGCAGTACTTC.